These T cell receptor beta chains were read from a single sample in a study of blood T cell repertoires in COVID-19. TCRdb's table, derived via immunoSEQ multiplex PCR, lists solely in-frame clones and lacks some. Counted here are about 61,000 clones, about 90% occurring once; the ten biggest clones make up roughly 4.6%. Material: peripheral blood. The receptors were gathered from an elderly man in a cohort sampled during active COVID-19. Both conserved end residues are part of each CDR3. The order of the fields is D gene, clone size, J gene, V gene, CDR3 protein, CDR3 DNA. D genes are given only for firm matches. Some rows mark clone size as missing; the rest say once, few, many or name a class of expanded clone.

TRBD1 . TRBJ1-3 TRBV3-1/TRBV3-2 CASSPRTGLGNTIYF TGTGCCAGCAGCCCTCGGACAGGGCTGGGAAACACCATATATTTT
TRBD1 . TRBJ1-5 TRBV18 CASSPNDRGQPQHF TGTGCCAGCTCACCCAATGACAGGGGCCAGCCCCAGCATTTT
. . TRBJ1-2 TRBV3-1/TRBV3-2 CASSQTDNYGYTF TGTGCCAGCAGCCAAACAGACAACTATGGCTACACCTTC
TRBD1 once TRBJ1-1 TRBV5-5 CASSPTGYTEAFF TGTGCCAGCAGCCCGACAGGGTACACTGAAGCTTTCTTT
TRBD1 . TRBJ2-1 TRBV5-1 CASSLAGTGGYNEQFF TGCGCCAGCAGCTTGGCCGGGACAGGGGGCTACAATGAGCAGTTCTTC
. . TRBJ2-1 TRBV11-3 CASSSSLGDEQFF TGTGCCAGCAGCTCCAGCCTCGGGGATGAGCAGTTCTTC
. . TRBJ2-5 TRBV6-6 CASNHPREGQETQYF TGTGCCAGCAATCACCCCCGGGAAGGACAAGAGACCCAGTACTTC
TRBD2 . TRBJ2-1 TRBV7-3 CASSLSTGLAGSEQFF TGTGCCAGCAGCTTATCAACCGGACTAGCGGGTTCTGAGCAGTTCTTC
TRBD1 . TRBJ2-5 TRBV12-5 CASGPRGQAQETQYF TGTGCTAGTGGCCCTCGAGGACAGGCTCAAGAGACCCAGTACTTC
. . TRBJ2-3 TRBV6-1 CASREDSSTDTQYF TGTGCCAGCAGGGAAGACTCAAGCACAGATACGCAGTATTTT
. . TRBJ1-1 TRBV5-1 CASSLGQTQSNTEAFF TGCGCCAGCAGCTTGGGACAGACGCAATCGAACACTGAAGCTTTCTTT
. . TRBJ2-3 TRBV7-2 CASSLIGGTAGVKYF TGTGCCAGCAGCCTAATAGGGGGTACGGCGGGGGTAAAGTATTTT
. . TRBJ2-1 TRBV6-5 CASRGTGGVQGEQFF TGTGCCAGCAGGGGCACGGGGGGCGTTCAGGGTGAGCAGTTCTTC
. . TRBJ2-3 TRBV5-6 CASSSPPADTQYF TGTGCCAGCAGCTCTCCACCGGCAGATACGCAGTATTTT
TRBD2 . TRBJ2-1 TRBV5-1 CASSLSTSGGDGEQFF TGCGCCAGCAGCTTGTCCACTAGCGGGGGGGACGGTGAGCAGTTCTTC
. . TRBJ1-5 TRBV27 CASRPLQGINNQPQHF TGTGCCAGCAGACCGCTTCAGGGGATTAACAATCAGCCCCAGCATTTT
TRBD2 . TRBJ2-5 TRBV2 CASRRTSGGAETQYF TGTGCCAGCAGGAGGACTAGCGGGGGGGCTGAGACCCAGTACTTC
. . TRBJ1-1 TRBV9 CASSAGDRTEAFF TGTGCCAGCAGCGCCGGAGACCGCACTGAAGCTTTCTTT
. . TRBJ2-5 TRBV5-1 CASSPYGIQETQYF TGCGCCAGCAGCCCATACGGGATCCAAGAGACCCAGTACTTC
. . TRBJ1-6 TRBV6-6 CASSLGANSPLHF TGTGCCAGCAGCCTTGGGGCCAATTCACCCCTCCACTTT
TRBD1 . TRBJ2-1 TRBV4-1 CASSQDGTVFNEQFF TGCGCCAGCAGCCAAGATGGGACAGTTTTCAATGAGCAGTTCTTC
. . TRBJ2-3 TRBV18 CASSPPTDFTDTQYF TGTGCCAGCTCACCACCGACAGACTTCACAGATACGCAGTATTTT
. . TRBJ1-6 TRBV7-3 CASSFGVNNSPLHF TGTGCCAGCAGCTTCGGAGTAAATAATTCACCCCTCCACTTT
TRBD1 . TRBJ2-5 TRBV5-1 CASSRDRAGETQYF TGCGCCAGCAGTCGGGACAGGGCCGGGGAGACCCAGTACTTC
. . TRBJ2-3 TRBV9 CASSVVGLRGQSRSTDTQYF TGTGCCAGCAGCGTAGTGGGATTGAGGGGACAATCGCGGAGCACAGATACGCAGTATTTT
TRBD1 . TRBJ1-1 TRBV29-1 CSVGDRGRTEAFF TGCAGCGTCGGGGACAGGGGGCGGACTGAAGCTTTCTTT
TRBD2 . TRBJ2-3 TRBV2 CASRLSGGSTDTQYF TGTGCCAGCAGACTAAGCGGGGGGAGCACAGATACGCAGTATTTT
TRBD1 . TRBJ1-1 TRBV5-1 CASSPNLDRDTEAFF TGCGCCAGCAGCCCGAACCTAGACAGGGACACTGAAGCTTTCTTT
TRBD1 . TRBJ1-1 TRBV5-1 CASSIQGQGSTEAFF TGCGCCAGCAGCATTCAGGGACAGGGGAGCACTGAAGCTTTCTTT
TRBD1 . TRBJ1-4 TRBV6-2/TRBV6-3 CASSYVGQGANEKLFF TGTGCCAGCAGTTACGTCGGACAGGGGGCCAATGAAAAACTGTTTTTT
. few TRBJ1-3 TRBV4-2 CASSQDLDNSGNTIYF TGTGCCAGCAGCCAAGACCTGGACAACTCTGGAAACACCATATATTTT
. . TRBJ1-4 TRBV7-2 CASSLDWAEKLFF TGTGCCAGCAGCTTAGATTGGGCGGAAAAACTGTTTTTT
. . TRBJ2-2 TRBV11-3 CASSRTGNTGELFF TGTGCCAGCAGTCGCACGGGGAACACCGGGGAGCTGTTTTTT
TRBD1 . TRBJ1-2 TRBV14 CASSQDRGQGTNYGYTF TGTGCCAGCAGCCAAGATCGCGGACAGGGGACTAACTATGGCTACACCTTC
TRBD2 . TRBJ2-3 TRBV13 CASSLREHTDTQYF TGTGCCAGCAGCTTGCGGGAGCACACAGATACGCAGTATTTT
. . TRBJ1-4 TRBV29-1 CSVRGANEKLFF TGCAGCGTGCGAGGAGCTAATGAAAAACTGTTTTTT
. . TRBJ1-3 TRBV13 CASSFAAGNTIYF TGTGCCAGCAGCTTTGCAGCTGGAAACACCATATATTTT
. . TRBJ1-1 TRBV14 CASSHLRGTEAFF TGTGCCAGCAGCCATCTCCGGGGAACTGAAGCTTTCTTT
TRBD1 . TRBJ2-5 TRBV5-6 CASSLQGGQETQYF TGTGCCAGCAGCCTACAGGGGGGACAAGAGACCCAGTACTTC
TRBD1 . TRBJ2-7 TRBV7-9 CASSSQDRVYEQYF TGTGCCAGCAGCTCACAGGACAGGGTCTACGAGCAGTACTTC
. . TRBJ1-6 TRBV3-1/TRBV3-2 CASSQDANSPLHF TGTGCCAGCAGCCAAGACGCGAATTCACCCCTCCACTTT
. . TRBJ1-4 TRBV18 CASSSVTVSTNEKLFF TGTGCCAGCTCAAGTGTGACAGTTTCAACTAATGAAAAACTGTTTTTT
TRBD2 . TRBJ2-3 TRBV18 CASSPTVAGSTDTQYF TGTGCCAGCTCACCAACGGTAGCGGGTAGCACAGATACGCAGTATTTT
. . TRBJ2-5 TRBV9 CASSSGSGPIQETQYF TGTGCCAGCAGCTCAGGGTCCGGCCCCATTCAAGAGACCCAGTACTTC
. . TRBJ2-3 TRBV10-1 CASSSHDGGTDTQYF TGCGCCAGCAGTTCCCACGACGGAGGCACAGATACGCAGTATTTT
. . TRBJ1-4 TRBV4-1 CASSQEGASANEKLFF TGCGCCAGCAGCCAAGAGGGGGCAAGCGCTAATGAAAAACTGTTTTTT
TRBD1 . TRBJ2-6 TRBV29-1 CSVASGTGLSGANVLTF TGCAGCGTTGCCTCCGGGACAGGGCTTTCTGGGGCCAACGTCCTGACTTTC
TRBD1 . TRBJ1-2 TRBV29-1 CSVSGTGFSGGYTF TGCAGCGTTTCCGGGACAGGGTTTTCGGGGGGCTACACCTTC
TRBD1 . TRBJ1-2 TRBV5-5 CASSLAGTVNYGYTF TGTGCCAGCAGCTTGGCCGGGACAGTCAACTATGGCTACACCTTC
. few TRBJ1-2 TRBV4-2 CASSQVTDSTYGYTF TGTGCCAGCAGCCAAGTTACCGACAGCACCTATGGCTACACCTTC
TRBD1 . TRBJ1-4 TRBV2 CASSGDSFNEKLFF TGTGCCAGCAGTGGGGACAGTTTTAATGAAAAACTGTTTTTT
TRBD2 . TRBJ2-3 TRBV7-3 CASSSRAGGPSDTQYF TGTGCCAGCAGCTCCCGTGCGGGGGGGCCTTCAGATACGCAGTATTTT
. . TRBJ1-1 TRBV7-9 CASREDTSGATEAFF TGTGCCAGCAGGGAGGATACTTCAGGGGCGACTGAAGCTTTCTTT